Detailed here is one T cell receptor beta chain. Its antigen specificity is not known. No quality values exist for individual bases; no much larger clone is one base distant. This sample is drawn from a study of T cells in localized non-small cell lung cancer (dated by TCRdb to 2020 to 2021). At the level of the whole study: T cell repertoires of fewer than 250 early-stage NSCLC patients were analyzed, with tumors being compared against uninvolved tumor-adjacent lungs. The cohort was made up of hundreds of treatment-naive NSCLC patients whose localized lung tumors had been resected. NSCLC patients had a mean age of around 70 years, and fewer than 150 were male and 85 to 110 female. Summary of the overall study and its limitations: A median of roughly 60 of the top 100 tumor clones turned up in the paired uninvolved adjacent lung, and 25 to 30 of those clones also ranked among the top 100 of that same adjacent lung. Uninvolved tumor-adjacent lung showed the highest T cell clonality, higher than tumor, which suggests more focused antigenic responses in the adjacent lung. Longer overall survival was associated with higher T cell density in blood, whereas shorter survival was associated with higher clonality in adjacent lung. Because the study design was exploratory, TCR variables were selected using unadjusted p-values without false-discovery rate correction. Because multi-region tumor sequencing was not performed, intratumor heterogeneity could not be ruled out.

Reading the germline V gene (reference sequence) gives CDR1 LNHDA and CDR2 SQIVND. V was cut back by 5 bases and J by 0 bases, leaving a gap of 14 bases between them. Including the terminal cysteine and phenylalanine, the CDR3 comprises 17 residues. The sequence is cut down to CDR3 DNA, 51 bases in frame from base 1. At diagnosis, tumor, uninvolved tumor-adjacent lung and peripheral blood were collected and then preserved as a mix of FFPE and fresh-frozen material. Blood samples were analyzed as peripheral blood mononuclear cells for TCR repertoire profiling. The immunoSEQ Assay was used to sequence TCR beta CDR3 regions from DNA. The original methods were these. T cell density was computed as TCR beta template counts normalized to usable DNA estimated by amplifying housekeeping genes. Richness was estimated with the preseqR package, extrapolating to 400,000 templates for PBMC samples and 120,000 templates for tissue samples. Clonality was defined by subtracting Pielou's evenness from one. Tissue-enriched TCRs were identified through differential abundance testing performed on productive amino-acid clonotypes, with a minimum total count of 5 and an alpha of 0.1. The Jaccard Index and the Morisita Overlap Index were used to measure how much the repertoires overlapped between compartments. GLIPH grouped TCR beta CDR3s together with public tetramer-defined viral CDR3s, and a viral motif had to include at least three viral sequences and also show V-gene enrichment. Here the immuneACCESS table is served through TCRdb, limited to in-frame sequences with V and J called. Missing clones are a known gap in these copies; in checked studies unresolved V genes cover under half, and the rest lacks a known reason. V, J and clone size reflect that table, while D and trimming were determined from the DNA. Present in this sample are about 29,000 clones, roughly 87% of which were seen just once. The ten largest clonotypes hold about 9.3% of the sample.

The specimen comprised peripheral blood, sampled before any cancer treatment. This TCR derives from a woman aged 40-70 years with stage I lung adenocarcinoma. The chain uses TRBV19 and TRBJ2-6; the D segment might be TRBD1 or TRBD2, since each matches 5 bases. This receptor has the CDR3 CASSLGTFFSGANVLTF. The DNA reads TGTGCCAGTAGTCTCGGGACGTTCTTCTCTGGGGCCAACGTCCTGACTTTC.